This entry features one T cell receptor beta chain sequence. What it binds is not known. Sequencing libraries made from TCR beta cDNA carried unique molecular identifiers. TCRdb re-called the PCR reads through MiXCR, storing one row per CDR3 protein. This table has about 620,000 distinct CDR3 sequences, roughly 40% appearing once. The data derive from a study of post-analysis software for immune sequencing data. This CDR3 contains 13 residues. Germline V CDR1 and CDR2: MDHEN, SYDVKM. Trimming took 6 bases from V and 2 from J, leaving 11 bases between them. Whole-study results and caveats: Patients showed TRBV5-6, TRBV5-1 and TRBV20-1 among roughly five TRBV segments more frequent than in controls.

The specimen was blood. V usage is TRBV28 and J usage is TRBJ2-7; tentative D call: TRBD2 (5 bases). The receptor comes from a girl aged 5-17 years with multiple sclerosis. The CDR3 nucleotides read TGTGCCAGCAGCCGGACTCCCACCTACGAGCAGTACTTC. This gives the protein CASSRTPTYEQYF.